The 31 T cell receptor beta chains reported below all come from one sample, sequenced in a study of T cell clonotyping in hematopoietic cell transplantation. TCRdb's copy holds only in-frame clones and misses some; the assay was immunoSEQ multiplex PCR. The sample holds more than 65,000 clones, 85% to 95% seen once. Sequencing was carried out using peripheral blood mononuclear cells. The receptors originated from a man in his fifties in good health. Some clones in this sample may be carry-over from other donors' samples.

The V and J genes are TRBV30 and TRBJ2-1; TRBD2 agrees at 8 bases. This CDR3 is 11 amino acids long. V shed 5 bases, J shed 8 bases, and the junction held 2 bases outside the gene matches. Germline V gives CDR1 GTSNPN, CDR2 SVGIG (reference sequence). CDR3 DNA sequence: TGTGCCTGGTCTAGCGGGCATGAGCAGTTCTTC. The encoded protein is CAWSSGHEQFF. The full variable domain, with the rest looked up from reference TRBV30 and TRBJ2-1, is SQTIHQWPATLVQPVGSPLSLECTVEGTSNPNLYWYRQAAGRGLQLLFYSVGIGQISSEVPQNLSASRPQDRQFILSSKKLLLSDSGFYLCAWSSGHEQFFGPGTRLTVL.

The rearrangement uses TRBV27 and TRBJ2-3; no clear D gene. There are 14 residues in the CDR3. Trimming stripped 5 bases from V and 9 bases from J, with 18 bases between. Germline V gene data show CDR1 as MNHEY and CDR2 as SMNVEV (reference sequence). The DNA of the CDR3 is TGTGCCAGCAGTCTGAGACCCAACTGGTACACGCAGTATTTT. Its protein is CASSLRPNWYTQYF.

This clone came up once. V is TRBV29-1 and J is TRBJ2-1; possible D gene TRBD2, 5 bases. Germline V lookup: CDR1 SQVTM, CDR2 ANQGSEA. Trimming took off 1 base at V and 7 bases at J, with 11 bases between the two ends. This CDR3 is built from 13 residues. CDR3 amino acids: CSVEALRGNEQFF. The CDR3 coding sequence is TGCAGCGTTGAAGCCCTCCGCGGGAATGAGCAGTTCTTC.

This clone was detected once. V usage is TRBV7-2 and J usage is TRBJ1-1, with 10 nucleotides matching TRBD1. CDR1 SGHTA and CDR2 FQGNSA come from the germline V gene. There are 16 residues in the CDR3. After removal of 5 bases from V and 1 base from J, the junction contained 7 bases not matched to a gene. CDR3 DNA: TGTGCCAGCAGCCCCCGGACAGGGGGTAGGAACACTGAAGCTTTCTTT. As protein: CASSPRTGGRNTEAFF.

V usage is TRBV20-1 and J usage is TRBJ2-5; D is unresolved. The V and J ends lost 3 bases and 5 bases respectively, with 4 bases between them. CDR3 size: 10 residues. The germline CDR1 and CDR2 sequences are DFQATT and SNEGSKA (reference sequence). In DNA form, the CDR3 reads TGCAGTGCTAGCTCGGAGACCCAGTACTTC. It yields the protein CSASSETQYF.

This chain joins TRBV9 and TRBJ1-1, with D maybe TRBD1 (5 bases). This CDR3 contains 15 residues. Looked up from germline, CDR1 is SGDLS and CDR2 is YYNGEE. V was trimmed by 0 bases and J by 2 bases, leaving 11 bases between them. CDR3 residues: CASSVVGTGNTEAFF. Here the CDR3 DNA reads TGTGCCAGCAGCGTAGTGGGGACGGGAAACACTGAAGCTTTCTTT.

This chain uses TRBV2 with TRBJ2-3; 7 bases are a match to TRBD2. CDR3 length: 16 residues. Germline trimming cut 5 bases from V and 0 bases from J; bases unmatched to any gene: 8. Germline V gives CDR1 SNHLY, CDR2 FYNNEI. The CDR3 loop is CASSLDRGVSTDTQYF. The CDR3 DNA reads TGTGCCAGCAGTCTGGATCGGGGGGTTAGCACAGATACGCAGTATTTT.

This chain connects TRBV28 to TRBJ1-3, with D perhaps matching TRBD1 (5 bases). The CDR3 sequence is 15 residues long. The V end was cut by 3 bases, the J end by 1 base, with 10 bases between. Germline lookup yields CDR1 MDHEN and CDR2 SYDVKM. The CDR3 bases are TGTGCCAGCAGTTTTCCGGCAGGGTCTGGAAACACCATATATTTT. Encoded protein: CASSFPAGSGNTIYF.

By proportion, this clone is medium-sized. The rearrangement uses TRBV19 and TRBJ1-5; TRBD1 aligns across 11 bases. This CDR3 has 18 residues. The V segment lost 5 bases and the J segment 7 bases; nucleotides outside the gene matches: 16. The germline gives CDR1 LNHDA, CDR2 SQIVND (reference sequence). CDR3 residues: CASSLLGGTGGPWQPQHF. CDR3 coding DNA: TGTGCCAGTAGTCTGCTCGGCGGGACAGGGGGGCCTTGGCAGCCCCAGCATTTT.

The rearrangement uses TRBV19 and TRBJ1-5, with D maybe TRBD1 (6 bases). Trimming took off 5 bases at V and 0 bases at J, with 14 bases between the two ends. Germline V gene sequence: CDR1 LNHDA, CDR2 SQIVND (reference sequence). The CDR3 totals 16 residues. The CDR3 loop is CASSLYRELSNQPQHF. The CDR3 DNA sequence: TGTGCCAGTAGTTTATACAGGGAGCTTAGCAATCAGCCCCAGCATTTT.

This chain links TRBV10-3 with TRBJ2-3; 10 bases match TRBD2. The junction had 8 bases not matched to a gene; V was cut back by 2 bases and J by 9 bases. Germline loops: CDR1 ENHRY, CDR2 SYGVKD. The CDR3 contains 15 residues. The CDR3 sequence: CAISEKAGGPLTQYF. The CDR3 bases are TGTGCCATCAGTGAGAAAGCGGGAGGGCCCCTGACGCAGTATTTT.

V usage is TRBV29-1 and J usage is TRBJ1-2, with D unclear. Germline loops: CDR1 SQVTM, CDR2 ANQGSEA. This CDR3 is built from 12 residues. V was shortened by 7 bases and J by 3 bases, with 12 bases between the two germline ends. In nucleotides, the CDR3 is TGCAGCGCCGACCCTAGGGACTATGGCTACACCTTC. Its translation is CSADPRDYGYTF.

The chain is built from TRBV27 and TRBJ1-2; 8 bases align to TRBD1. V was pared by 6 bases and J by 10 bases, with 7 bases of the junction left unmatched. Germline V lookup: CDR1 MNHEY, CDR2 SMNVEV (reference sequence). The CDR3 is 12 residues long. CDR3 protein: CASSLTGAAYTF. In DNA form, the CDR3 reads TGTGCCAGCAGCCTGACAGGGGCGGCCTACACCTTC.

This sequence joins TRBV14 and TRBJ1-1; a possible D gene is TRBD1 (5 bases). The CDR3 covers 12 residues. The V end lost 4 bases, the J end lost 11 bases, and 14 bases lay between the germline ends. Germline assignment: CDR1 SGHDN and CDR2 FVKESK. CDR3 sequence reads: CASSPGTVDAFF. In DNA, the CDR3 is TGTGCCAGCAGCCCTGGGACGGTCGATGCTTTCTTT. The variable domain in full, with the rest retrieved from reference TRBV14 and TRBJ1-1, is EAGVTQFPSHSVIEKGQTVTLRCDPISGHDNLYWYRRVMGKEIKFLLHFVKESKQDESGMPNNRFLAERTGGTYSTLKVQPAELEDSGVYFCASSPGTVDAFFGQGTRLTVV.

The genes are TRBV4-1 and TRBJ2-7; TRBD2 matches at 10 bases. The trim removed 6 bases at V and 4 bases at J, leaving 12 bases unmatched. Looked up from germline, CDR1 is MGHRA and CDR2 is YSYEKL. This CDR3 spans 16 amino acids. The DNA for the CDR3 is TGCGCCAGCAGTCCAAGTCCCGCTAGCGGGAGTTACGAGCAGTACTTC. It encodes CASSPSPASGSYEQYF.

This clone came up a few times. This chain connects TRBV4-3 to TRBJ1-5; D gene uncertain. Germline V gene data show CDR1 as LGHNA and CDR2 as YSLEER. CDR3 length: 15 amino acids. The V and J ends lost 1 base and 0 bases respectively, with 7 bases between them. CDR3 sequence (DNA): TGCGCCAGCAGCCAAGGACACTATAGCAATCAGCCCCAGCATTTT. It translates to CASSQGHYSNQPQHF.

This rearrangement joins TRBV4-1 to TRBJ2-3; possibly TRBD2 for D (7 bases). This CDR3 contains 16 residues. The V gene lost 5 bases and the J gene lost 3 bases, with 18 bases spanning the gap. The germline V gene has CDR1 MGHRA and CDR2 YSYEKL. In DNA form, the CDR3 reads TGCGCCAGCAGCTCCATAGGGGGGGCCACAACAGATACGCAGTATTTT. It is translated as CASSSIGGATTDTQYF.

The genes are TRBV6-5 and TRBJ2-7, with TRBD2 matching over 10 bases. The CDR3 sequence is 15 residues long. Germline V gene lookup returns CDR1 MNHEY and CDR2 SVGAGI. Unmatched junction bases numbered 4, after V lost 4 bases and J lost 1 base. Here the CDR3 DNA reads TGTGCCAGCAGTTCCAGACTAGCGGGTTCCTACGAGCAGTACTTC. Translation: CASSSRLAGSYEQYF.

CDR3 loop: CASSYRAGGNTGELFF. CDR3 in DNA: TGTGCCAGCAGTTACCGGGCAGGGGGTAACACCGGGGAGCTGTTTTTT. This sequence joins TRBV6-5 and TRBJ2-2; 7 bases align to TRBD1. The V and J ends lost 2 bases and 2 bases, in that order; junction bases with no gene match: 5. This CDR3 region has 16 residues. Germline values: CDR1 MNHEY, CDR2 SVGAGI.

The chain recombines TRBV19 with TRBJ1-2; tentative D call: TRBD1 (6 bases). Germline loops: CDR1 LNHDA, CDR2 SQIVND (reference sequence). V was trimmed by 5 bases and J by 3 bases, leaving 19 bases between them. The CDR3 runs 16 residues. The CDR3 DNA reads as TGTGCCAGTAGTGCGGCCGGGACAACCGATTACTATGGCTACACCTTC. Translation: CASSAAGTTDYYGYTF. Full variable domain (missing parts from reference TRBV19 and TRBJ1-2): DGGITQSPKYLFRKEGQNVTLSCEQNLNHDAMYWYRQDPGQGLRLIYYSQIVNDFQKGDIAEGYSVSREKKESFPLTVTSAQKNPTAFYLCASSAAGTTDYYGYTFGSGTRLTVV.

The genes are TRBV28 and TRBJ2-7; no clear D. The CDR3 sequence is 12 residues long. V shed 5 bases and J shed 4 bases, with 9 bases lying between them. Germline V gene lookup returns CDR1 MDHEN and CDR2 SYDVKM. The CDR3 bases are TGTGCCAGCAGTCCCCCTGGATACGAGCAGTACTTC. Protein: CASSPPGYEQYF. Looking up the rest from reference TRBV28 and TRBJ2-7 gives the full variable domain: DVKVTQSSRYLVKRTGEKVFLECVQDMDHENMFWYRQDPGLGLRLIYFSYDVKMKEKGDIPEGYSVSREKKERFSLILESASTNQTSMYLCASSPPGYEQYFGPGTRLTVT.

The CDR3 here is CASSYSNRGNYGYTF. Written as DNA, the CDR3 is TGTGCCAGCAGTTACTCGAACAGGGGGAACTATGGCTACACCTTC. The V call is TRBV6-5, the J call TRBJ1-2; 8 nucleotides match TRBD1. The CDR3 is made up of 15 amino acids. The trim removed 0 bases at V and 2 bases at J, leaving 2 bases unmatched. Germline V CDR1 and CDR2: MNHEY, SVGAGI.

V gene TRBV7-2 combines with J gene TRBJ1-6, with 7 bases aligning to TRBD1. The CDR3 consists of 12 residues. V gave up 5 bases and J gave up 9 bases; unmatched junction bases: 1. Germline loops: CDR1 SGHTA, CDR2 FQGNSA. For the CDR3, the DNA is TGTGCCAGCAGCCGACAGGGTTCACCCCTCCACTTT. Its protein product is CASSRQGSPLHF. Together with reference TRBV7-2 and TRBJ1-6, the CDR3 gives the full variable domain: GAGVSQSPSNKVTEKGKDVELRCDPISGHTALYWYRQSLGQGLEFLIYFQGNSAPDKSGLPSDRFSAERTGGSVSTLTIQRTQQEDSAVYLCASSRQGSPLHFGNGTRLTVT.

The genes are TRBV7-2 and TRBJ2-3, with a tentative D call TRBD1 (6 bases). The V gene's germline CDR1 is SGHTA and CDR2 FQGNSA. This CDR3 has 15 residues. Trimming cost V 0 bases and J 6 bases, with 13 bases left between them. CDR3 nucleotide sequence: TGTGCCAGCAGCTTAGCGGGACACTCAGGGGATACGCAGTATTTT. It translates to CASSLAGHSGDTQYF.

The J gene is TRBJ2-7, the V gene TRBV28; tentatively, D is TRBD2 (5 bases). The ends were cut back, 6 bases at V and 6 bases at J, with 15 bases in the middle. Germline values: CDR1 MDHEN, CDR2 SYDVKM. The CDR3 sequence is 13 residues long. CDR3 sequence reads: CASSTTLAFEQYF. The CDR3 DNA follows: TGTGCCAGCAGCACCACTCTAGCATTCGAGCAGTACTTC.

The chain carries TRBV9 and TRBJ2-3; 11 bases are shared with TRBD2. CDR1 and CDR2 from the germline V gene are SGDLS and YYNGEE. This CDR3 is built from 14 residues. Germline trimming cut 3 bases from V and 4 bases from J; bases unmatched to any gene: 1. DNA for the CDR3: TGTGCCAGCAGCGGTAGCGGGGGGGCAGATACGCAGTATTTT. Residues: CASSGSGGADTQYF.

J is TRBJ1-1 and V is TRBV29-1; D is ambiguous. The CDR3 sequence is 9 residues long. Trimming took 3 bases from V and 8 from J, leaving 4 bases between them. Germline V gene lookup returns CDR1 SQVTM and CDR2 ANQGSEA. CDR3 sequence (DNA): TGCAGCGTTGATCCCGAAGCTTTCTTT. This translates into CSVDPEAFF.

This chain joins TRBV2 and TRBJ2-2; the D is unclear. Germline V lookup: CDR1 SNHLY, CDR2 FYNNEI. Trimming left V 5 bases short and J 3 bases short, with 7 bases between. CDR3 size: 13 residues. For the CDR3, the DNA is TGTGCCAGCAGTCCGACCTACACCGGGGAGCTGTTTTTT. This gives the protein CASSPTYTGELFF.

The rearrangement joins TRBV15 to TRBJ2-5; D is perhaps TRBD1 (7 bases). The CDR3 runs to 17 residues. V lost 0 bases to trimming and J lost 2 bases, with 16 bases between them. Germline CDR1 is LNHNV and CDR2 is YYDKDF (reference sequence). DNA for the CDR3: TGTGCCACCAGCAGAGATCCCCCAGGGGGGATACAAGAGACCCAGTACTTC. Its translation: CATSRDPPGGIQETQYF.

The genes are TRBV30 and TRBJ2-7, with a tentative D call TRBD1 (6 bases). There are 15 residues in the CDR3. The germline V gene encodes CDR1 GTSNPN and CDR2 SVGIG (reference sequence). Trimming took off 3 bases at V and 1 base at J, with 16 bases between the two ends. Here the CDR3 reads CAWSPPGATSYEQYF. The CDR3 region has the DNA TGTGCCTGGAGCCCTCCAGGGGCCACATCCTACGAGCAGTACTTC.

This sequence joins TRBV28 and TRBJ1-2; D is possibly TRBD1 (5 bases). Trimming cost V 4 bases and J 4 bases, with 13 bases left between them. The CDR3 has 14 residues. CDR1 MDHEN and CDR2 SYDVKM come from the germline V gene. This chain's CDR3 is CASSSMTVIYGYTF. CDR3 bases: TGTGCCAGCAGTTCGATGACAGTCATCTATGGCTACACCTTC.